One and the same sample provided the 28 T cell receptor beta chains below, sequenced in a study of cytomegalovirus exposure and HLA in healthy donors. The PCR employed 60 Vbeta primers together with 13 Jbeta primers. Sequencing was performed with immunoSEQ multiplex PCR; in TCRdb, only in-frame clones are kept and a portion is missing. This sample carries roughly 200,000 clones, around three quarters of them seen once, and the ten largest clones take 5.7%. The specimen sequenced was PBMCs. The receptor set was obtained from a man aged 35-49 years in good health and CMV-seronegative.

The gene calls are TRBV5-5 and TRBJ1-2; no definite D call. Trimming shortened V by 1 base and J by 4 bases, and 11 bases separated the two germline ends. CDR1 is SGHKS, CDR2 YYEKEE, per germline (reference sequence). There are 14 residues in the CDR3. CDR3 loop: CASSLIQKIYGYTF. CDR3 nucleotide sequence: TGTGCCAGCAGCTTGATACAGAAAATCTATGGCTACACCTTC.

Here the CDR3 reads CASSWRRGGSDTQYF. CDR3 nucleotide sequence: TGTGCCAGCAGTTGGCGCCGCGGGGGGTCAGATACGCAGTATTTT. The V and J genes are TRBV7-3 and TRBJ2-3; 8 bases align to TRBD2. Germline V gene lookup returns CDR1 SGHTA and CDR2 FQGTGA. The CDR3 extends over 15 amino acids. Trimming cost V 6 bases and J 4 bases; bases outside gene matches: 9.

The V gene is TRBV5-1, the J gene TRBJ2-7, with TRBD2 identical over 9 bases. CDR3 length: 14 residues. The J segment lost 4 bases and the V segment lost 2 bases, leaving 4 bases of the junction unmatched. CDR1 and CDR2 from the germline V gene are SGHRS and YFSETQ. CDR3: CASSLAGGEYEQYF. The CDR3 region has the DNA TGCGCCAGCAGCTTAGCGGGAGGAGAGTACGAGCAGTACTTC.

The CDR3 is CASSPDRVMIETQYF. In nucleotides, the CDR3 is TGTGCCAGCAGTCCCGACAGGGTAATGATTGAGACCCAGTACTTC. J is TRBJ2-5 and V is TRBV25-1; 7 bases match TRBD1. The V and J ends lost 5 bases and 5 bases, in that order; junction bases with no gene match: 11. This CDR3 is built from 15 residues. CDR1 MGHDK and CDR2 SYGVNS come from the germline V gene.

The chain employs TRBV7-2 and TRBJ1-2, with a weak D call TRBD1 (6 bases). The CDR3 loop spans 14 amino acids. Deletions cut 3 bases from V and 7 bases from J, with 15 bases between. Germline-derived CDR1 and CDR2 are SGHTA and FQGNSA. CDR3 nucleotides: TGTGCCAGCAGCTTCTCAGTTGGGGGCCCTGGCTACACCTTC. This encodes CASSFSVGGPGYTF.

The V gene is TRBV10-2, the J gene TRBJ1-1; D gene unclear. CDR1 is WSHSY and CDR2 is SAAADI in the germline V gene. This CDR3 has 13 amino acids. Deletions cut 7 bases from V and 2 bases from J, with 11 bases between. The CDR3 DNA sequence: TGCGCCAGCATGTCAGGTGGTAACACTGAAGCTTTCTTT. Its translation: CASMSGGNTEAFF.

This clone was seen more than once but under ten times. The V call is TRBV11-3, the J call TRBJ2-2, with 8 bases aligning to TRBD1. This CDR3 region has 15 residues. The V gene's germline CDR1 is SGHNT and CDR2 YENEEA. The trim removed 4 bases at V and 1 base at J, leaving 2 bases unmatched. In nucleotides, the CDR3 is TGTGCCAGCAGCTCCGGGACAGGGAACACCGGGGAGCTGTTTTTT. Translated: CASSSGTGNTGELFF. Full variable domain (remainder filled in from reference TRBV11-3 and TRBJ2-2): EAGVVQSPRYKIIEKKQPVAFWCNPISGHNTLYWYLQNLGQGPELLIRYENEEAVDDSQLPKDRFSAERLKGVDSTLKIQPAELGDSAVYLCASSSGTGNTGELFFGEGSRLTVL.

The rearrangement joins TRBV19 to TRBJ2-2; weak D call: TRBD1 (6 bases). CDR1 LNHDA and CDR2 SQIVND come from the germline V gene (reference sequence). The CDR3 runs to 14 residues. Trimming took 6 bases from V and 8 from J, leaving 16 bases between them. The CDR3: CASSRTAPPGELFF. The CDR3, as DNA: TGTGCCAGTAGCCGGACAGCCCCCCCGGGGGAGCTGTTTTTT. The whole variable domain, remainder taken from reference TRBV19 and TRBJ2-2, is DGGITQSPKYLFRKEGQNVTLSCEQNLNHDAMYWYRQDPGQGLRLIYYSQIVNDFQKGDIAEGYSVSREKKESFPLTVTSAQKNPTAFYLCASSRTAPPGELFFGEGSRLTVL.

For the CDR3, the DNA is TGTGCCAGCAGCTCCCGGGACAGGGGATTATACGAGCAGTACTTC. It encodes CASSSRDRGLYEQYF. The V and J genes are TRBV5-4 and TRBJ2-7; 10 nucleotides line up with TRBD1. The germline CDR1 and CDR2 sequences are SGHNT and YYREEE (reference sequence). The CDR3 consists of 15 residues. V dropped 3 bases and J dropped 4; count of bases not matched to a gene: 7. Supplemented by reference TRBV5-4 and TRBJ2-7, the full variable domain reads ETGVTQSPTHLIKTRGQQVTLRCSSQSGHNTVSWYQQALGQGPQFIFQYYREEENGRGNFPPRFSGLQFPNYSSELNVNALELDDSALYLCASSSRDRGLYEQYFGPGTRLTVT.

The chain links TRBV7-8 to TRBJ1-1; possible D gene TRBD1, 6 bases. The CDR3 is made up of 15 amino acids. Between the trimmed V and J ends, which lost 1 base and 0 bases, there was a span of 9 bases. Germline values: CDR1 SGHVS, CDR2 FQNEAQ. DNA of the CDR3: TGTGCCAGCAGCTTAGATACAGGGCTGAACACTGAAGCTTTCTTT. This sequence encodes CASSLDTGLNTEAFF. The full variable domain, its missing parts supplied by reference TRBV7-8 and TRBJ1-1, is GAGVSQSPRYKVAKRGQDVALRCDPISGHVSLFWYQQALGQGPEFLTYFQNEAQLDKSGLPSDRFFAERPEGSVSTLKIQRTQQEDSAVYLCASSLDTGLNTEAFFGQGTRLTVV.

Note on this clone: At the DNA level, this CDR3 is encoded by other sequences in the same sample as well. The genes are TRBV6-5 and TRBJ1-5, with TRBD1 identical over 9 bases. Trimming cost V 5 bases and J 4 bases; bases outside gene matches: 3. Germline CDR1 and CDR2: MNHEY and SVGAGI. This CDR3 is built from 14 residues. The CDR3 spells CASSPGTGNQPQHF. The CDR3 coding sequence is TGTGCCAGCAGTCCCGGGACAGGGAATCAGCCCCAGCATTTT.

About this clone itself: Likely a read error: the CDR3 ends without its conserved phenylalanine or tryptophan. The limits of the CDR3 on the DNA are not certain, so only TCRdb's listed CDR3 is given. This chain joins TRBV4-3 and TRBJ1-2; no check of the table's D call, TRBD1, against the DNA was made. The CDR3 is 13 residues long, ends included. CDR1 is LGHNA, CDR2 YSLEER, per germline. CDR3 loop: CASSQEPRLTVTL.

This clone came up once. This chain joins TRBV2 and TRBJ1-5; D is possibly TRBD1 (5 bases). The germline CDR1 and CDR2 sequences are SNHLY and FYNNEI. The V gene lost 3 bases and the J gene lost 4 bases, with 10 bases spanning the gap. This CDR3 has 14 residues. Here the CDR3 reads CASSDDGGNQPQHF. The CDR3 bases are TGTGCCAGCAGTGATGACGGGGGGAATCAGCCCCAGCATTTT.

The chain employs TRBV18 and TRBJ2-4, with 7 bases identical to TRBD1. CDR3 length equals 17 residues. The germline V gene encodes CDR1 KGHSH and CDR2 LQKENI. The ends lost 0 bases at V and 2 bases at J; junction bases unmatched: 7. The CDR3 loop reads CASSPPGKGGSKNIQYF. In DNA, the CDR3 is TGTGCCAGCTCACCACCCGGGAAAGGGGGCTCCAAAAACATTCAGTACTTC.

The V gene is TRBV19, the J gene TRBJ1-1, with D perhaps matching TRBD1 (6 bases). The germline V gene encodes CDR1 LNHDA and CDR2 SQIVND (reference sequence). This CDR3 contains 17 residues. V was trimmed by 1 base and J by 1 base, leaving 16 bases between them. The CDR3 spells CASSIAGTTRGNTEAFF. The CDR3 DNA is TGTGCCAGTAGTATAGCAGGGACAACCCGCGGGAACACTGAAGCTTTCTTT.

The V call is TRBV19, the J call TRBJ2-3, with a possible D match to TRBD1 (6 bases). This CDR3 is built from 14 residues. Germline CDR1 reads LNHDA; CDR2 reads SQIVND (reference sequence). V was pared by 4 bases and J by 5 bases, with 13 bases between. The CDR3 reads CASSTQGQGDTQYF. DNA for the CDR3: TGTGCCAGTAGTACCCAGGGGCAAGGAGATACGCAGTATTTT.

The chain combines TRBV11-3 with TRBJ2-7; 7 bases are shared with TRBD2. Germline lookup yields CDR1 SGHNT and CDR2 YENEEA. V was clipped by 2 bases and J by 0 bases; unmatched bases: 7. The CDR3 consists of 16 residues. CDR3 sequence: CASSLFGLAASYEQYF. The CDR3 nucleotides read TGTGCCAGCAGCTTATTTGGGCTAGCGGCCTCCTACGAGCAGTACTTC.

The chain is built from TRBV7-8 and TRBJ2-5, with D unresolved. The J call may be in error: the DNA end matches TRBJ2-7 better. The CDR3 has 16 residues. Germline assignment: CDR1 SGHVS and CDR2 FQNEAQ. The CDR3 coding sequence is TGTGCCAGCAGCTTAGCGGAGCTACCTGCCTTCTACGAGCAGTACTTC. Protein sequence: CASSLAELPAFYEQYF.

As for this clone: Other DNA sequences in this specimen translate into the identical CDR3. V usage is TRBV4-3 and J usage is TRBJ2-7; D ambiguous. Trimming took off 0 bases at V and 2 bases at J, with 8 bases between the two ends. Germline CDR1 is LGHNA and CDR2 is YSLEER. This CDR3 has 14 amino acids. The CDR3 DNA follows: TGCGCCAGCAGCCAAGAGTATAGTACCTACGAGCAGTACTTC. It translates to CASSQEYSTYEQYF.

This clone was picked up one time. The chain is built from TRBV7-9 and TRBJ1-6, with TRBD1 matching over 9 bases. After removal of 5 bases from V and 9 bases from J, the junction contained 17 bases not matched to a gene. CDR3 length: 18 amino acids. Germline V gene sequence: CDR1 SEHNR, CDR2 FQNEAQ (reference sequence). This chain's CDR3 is CASSRRGDRDRGPSPLHF. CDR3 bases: TGTGCCAGCAGCCGGCGGGGGGACAGGGATAGAGGGCCTTCACCCCTCCACTTT.

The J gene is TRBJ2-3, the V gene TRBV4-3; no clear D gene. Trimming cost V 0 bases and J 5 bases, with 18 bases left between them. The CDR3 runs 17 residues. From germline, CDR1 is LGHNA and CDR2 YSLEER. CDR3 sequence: CASSQESRWSGEDTQYF. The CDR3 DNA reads TGCGCCAGCAGCCAAGAGTCCCGCTGGTCCGGAGAAGATACGCAGTATTTT.

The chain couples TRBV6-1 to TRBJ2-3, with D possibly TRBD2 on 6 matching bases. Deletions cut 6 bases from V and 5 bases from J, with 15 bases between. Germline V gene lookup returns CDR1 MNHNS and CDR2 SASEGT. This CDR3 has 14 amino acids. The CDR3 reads CASSGGLFGDTQYF. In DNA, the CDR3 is TGTGCCAGCAGCGGGGGATTGTTTGGAGATACGCAGTATTTT.

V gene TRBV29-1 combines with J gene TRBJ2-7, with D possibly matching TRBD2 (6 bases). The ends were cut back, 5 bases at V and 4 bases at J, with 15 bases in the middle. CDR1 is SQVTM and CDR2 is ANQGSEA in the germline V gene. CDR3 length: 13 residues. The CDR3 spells CSVQQGGSYEQYF. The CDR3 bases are TGCAGCGTTCAGCAAGGAGGGAGTTACGAGCAGTACTTC.

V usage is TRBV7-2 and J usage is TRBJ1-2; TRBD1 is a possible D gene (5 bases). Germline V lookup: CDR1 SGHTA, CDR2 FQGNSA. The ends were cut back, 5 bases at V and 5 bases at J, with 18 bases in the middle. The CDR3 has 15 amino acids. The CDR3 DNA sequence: TGTGCCAGCAGCCAGACTCCCGGGGGGGGGTATGGCTACACCTTC. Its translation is CASSQTPGGGYGYTF.

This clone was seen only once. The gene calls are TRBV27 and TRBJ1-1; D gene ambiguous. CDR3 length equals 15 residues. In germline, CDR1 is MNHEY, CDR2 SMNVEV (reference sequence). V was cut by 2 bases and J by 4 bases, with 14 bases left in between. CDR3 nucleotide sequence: TGTGCCAGCAGTTTAGGCCGGGATCGGAGCACTGAAGCTTTCTTT. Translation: CASSLGRDRSTEAFF.

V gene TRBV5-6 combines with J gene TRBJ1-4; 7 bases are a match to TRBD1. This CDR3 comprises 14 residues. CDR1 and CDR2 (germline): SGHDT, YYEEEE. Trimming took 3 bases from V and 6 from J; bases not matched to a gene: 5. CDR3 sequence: CASSSYGTDEKLFF. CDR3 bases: TGTGCCAGCAGCTCATACGGGACAGATGAAAAACTGTTTTTT.

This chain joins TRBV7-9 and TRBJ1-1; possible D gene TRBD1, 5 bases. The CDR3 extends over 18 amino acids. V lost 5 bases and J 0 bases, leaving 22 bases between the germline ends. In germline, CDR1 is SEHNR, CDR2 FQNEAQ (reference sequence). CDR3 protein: CASSRDSPRLAVNTEAFF. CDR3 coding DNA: TGTGCCAGCAGCAGAGACAGTCCACGGTTGGCGGTGAACACTGAAGCTTTCTTT.

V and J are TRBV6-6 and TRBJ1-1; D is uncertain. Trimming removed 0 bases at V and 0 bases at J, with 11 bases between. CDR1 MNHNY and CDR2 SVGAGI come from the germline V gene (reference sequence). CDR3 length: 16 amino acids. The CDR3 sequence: CASSYSISGLNTEAFF. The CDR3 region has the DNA TGTGCCAGCAGTTACTCGATATCAGGCTTGAACACTGAAGCTTTCTTT.